What follows is one TCR beta chain and its context. There is no known antigen for this receptor. There are no base qualities to consult, and no much larger clone falls within one base. The receptor library was made with the immunoSEQ multiplex PCR assay. For the multiplex PCR, a mixture combining 60 forward primers for TCR Vbeta segments and 13 reverse primers for TCR Jbeta segments was used. A multiplex PCR assay on genomic DNA amplified the CDR3 region of rearranged TCR beta genes. The amplified TCR beta libraries were sequenced on the Illumina HiSeq System as 87-base-pair reads. As for the authors' bioinformatics: In a later analysis, some 80 million unique TCR beta chains were counted across the 500 to 850 repertoires, and roughly 10 million of these chains were shared by at least two donors. To remove PCR and sequencing errors, raw reads were error-corrected and collapsed into unique sequences using a nearest-neighbor algorithm that merged closely related sequences. To assign V, D and J gene segments, CDR3 sequences were aligned to IMGT reference sequences. For a sequence to be retained, a match of at least six nucleotides to both a V gene segment and a J gene segment was required. A rearrangement counted as productive if the CDR3 had no stop codons and remained in frame with V and J, and every other rearrangement counted as non-productive. Following IMGT convention, CDR3 was defined as the stretch from the second conserved V-encoded cysteine up to the conserved J-encoded phenylalanine. The earlier analysis of more than 450 of the donors excluded sequences that lacked an unambiguous match to a single V gene segment. In an earlier analysis of approximately 610 of the donors, V segments were called functional above 56.7% productive rearrangements and were called segregating when the between-donor standard deviation exceeded 5%. A statistical classification framework was developed to diagnose cytomegalovirus status using the catalog of TCR beta chain sequences. V and J gene assignment, in a later analysis, came from comparing TCR nucleotide sequences with IMGT/GENE-DB human TR gene sequences. A later analysis assigned CDR3 sequences and most-parsimonious VDJ recombination scenarios with the TCRdist pipeline. In a later analysis, each TCR beta chain was defined by its CDR3 amino acid sequence together with its V-gene family, and reads lacking a unique V-gene family were excluded. In a later analysis, fewer than 600 highly shared, low-generation-probability nucleotide sequences were removed to address suspected cross-contamination and a sequencing artifact. A later analysis calculated a clonal expansion index for each public chain from normalized within-repertoire ranks of inferred template counts. In a later analysis, generation probabilities were computed with a VDJ recombination model fitted to out-of-frame rearrangements, and the resulting probabilities were checked against IGoR. In a later analysis, TCR-TCR, TCR-HLA and TCR-CMV co-occurrence was scored with hypergeometric tests, and a repertoire-size bias correction was applied to TCR pairs. False discovery rates were estimated in a later analysis by permuting HLA or CMV assignments 20 times. In a later analysis, co-occurring TCRs were grouped using DBSCAN, and TCRdist sequence similarity was added for clustering within HLA-allele-positive subsets. Repertoires with fewer than 30,000 or more than 120,000 public chains, plus five repertoires with anomalous nucleotide sharing, were excluded from co-occurrence clustering. The immuneACCESS repertoire file appears here via TCRdb, limited to in-frame rearrangements. These files lack a portion of the clones; in checked studies, under half of the deficit traces to unresolved V genes, and the cause of the others is not known. D and trimming come from the DNA, and the V and J calls and clone size come from that table. The sample yields about 96,000 clones; 65% to 85% were counted once. Roughly 15% of the sample belongs to the ten largest clones.

The data belong to a study of cytomegalovirus exposure and HLA in healthy donors (dated by TCRdb to 2016 to 2017). In the study overall: An earlier analysis of approximately 550 of the donors reported approximately 300 Gb of sequence data and some 120 million unique TCR beta sequences from 150 million to 200 million T cells. Class I and class II HLA loci were covered by the typing at four-digit resolution. The genetic ancestry cluster associated with self-reported Caucasian donors included 70% to 85% of the approximately 400 genotyped donors. Among almost 400 genotyped donors of the cohort, an average of around 240,000 unique TCR beta nucleotide sequences were sequenced per donor, roughly 20% of them non-productive. To predict cytomegalovirus infection status, the study combined high-throughput TCR immunosequencing, statistical association of individual TCRs with disease status, and machine learning. The study aimed to test whether signatures of past pathogen exposure could be identified by cataloging public T cell receptors. An earlier analysis of several hundred of the donors applied high-throughput TCR beta sequencing to assess whether each TCR beta V gene segment acted as functional or pseudogenic. In the later analysis, no new phenotypic data were used to find candidate immune exposures; instead, reliance was placed on TCR beta sequences and their occurrence across donors. A later analysis re-analyzed previously published TCR beta repertoires from about 730 donors and added high-resolution HLA genotyping to study TCR occurrence patterns. Donor age, sex, ethnicity and CMV serostatus were compiled together with the repertoire data. All discovery cohort repertoires had been generated on a single sequencing platform. An early release covering just under 650 HLA-typed donors comprised about 300 gigabases of sequencing data and 65 million to 100 million unique TCR sequences. The study used immunosequencing to profile the T cell repertoires of some 600 subjects and linked those repertoires to cytomegalovirus serostatus. About five DR-DQ haplotypes were treated as single units for association and clustering because of strong linkage in the cohort. Typing coverage varied by locus: roughly 629-630 donors for A, B, C, DRB1 and DQB1; roughly 520 for DQA1; some 610 for DPA1; under 490 for DPB1. Genome-wide SNP genotypes for about 55% of the roughly 670 donors were used in a later genetic analysis, which treated that subset as a discovery cohort. A separate validation cohort of roughly 110 different subjects was used in addition to the approximately 670-subject first cohort.

The cohort consisted of 670 or so healthy bone marrow donors. All cohort members were sampled while nominally healthy, although unrecorded immune exposures were likely present. The donor was CMV seropositive and belonged to the group of a few hundred seropositive cohort members. A peripheral blood sample was collected from each donor, and TCR beta sequencing was performed on peripheral blood mononuclear cells. Genomic DNA extraction from the blood cell samples was performed with the Qiagen DNeasy Blood Extraction Kit. Per the germline V gene, SGDLS is the CDR1 and YYNGEE is the CDR2. Spanning cysteine to phenylalanine, the CDR3 consists of 14 amino acids. Just the 42-base CDR3 DNA is kept, in frame starting at base 1. The research as a whole found: Correlated functional status among segregating V segments might be attributable to linkage disequilibrium, but an unknown experimental factor could not be ruled out. In a later analysis, several top co-occurrence clusters were reported to appear linked to parvovirus B19, influenza, CMV and Epstein-Barr virus. Most CMV-associated TCR beta chains appeared to be HLA-restricted in a later analysis, and the HLA associations seemed to be driven largely by CMV exposure. HLA typing was unavailable for some donors at each locus, so association tests used only the typed subset. Most TCR sequences were seen in very few donors, while some public TCRs were found in many individuals. The only immune exposure information available for the cohort was CMV serostatus. The classifier was reported to diagnose cytomegalovirus status with high specificity and sensitivity in both the original and validation cohorts. In an earlier analysis of several hundred of the donors, most TCR beta V segments were observed in productive rearrangements about 87% or about 30% of the time, broadly matching IMGT annotations. The study listed approximately 150 TCR beta chains as associated with cytomegalovirus. In a later genetic analysis, fewer N-insertions in productive TCRs were reported among donors in an Asian-associated ancestry cluster than the roughly 700-donor mean. The cohort was sequenced for TCR beta chains only, and without alpha or paired-chain data the features that could be detected were limited. A later analysis found that HLA-associated TCR beta chains were more clonally expanded and had lower generation probabilities than equally common non-associated chains. The sequencing pipeline was judged likely to have produced a cluster of highly shared sequence variants as a technical artifact. In a later analysis, the rate of TCR association differed among HLA loci, with DRB1 alleles having the most associated TCRs and HLA-C alleles having the fewest. Presence/absence analyses assumed roughly uniform sequencing depth across donors, an assumption that may not hold. According to the authors, the approach could potentially be generalized to other disease states and immunological phenotypes. Because counts were too low, some 16 rarely observed V segments, including chromosome 9 orphons, were excluded from the earlier analysis of several hundred of the donors. When HLA alleles, especially DR and DQ, strongly co-occurred, TCR associations were difficult to assign to individual alleles. A further reported finding was that TCR beta sequences accurately predicted the HLA-A and HLA-B alleles for most subjects in the first cohort. Three of the identified cytomegalovirus-associated TCR beta chains were confirmed in vitro to be specific for cytomegalovirus antigens. An association between a missense DCLRE1C variant and V-gene and J-gene trimming of TCR beta chains was found in a later genetic analysis and replicated in an independent cohort. Some IMGT-functional V segments, including TRBV6-2 and TRBV6-3, could not be distinguished by the 87-base-pair reads and were therefore excluded. At a false discovery rate of 0.05, a later analysis linked about 16,000 TCR beta sequences to specific HLA alleles.

This receptor was identified in an older woman in good health and CMV-seropositive. The receptor chain draws on TRBV9 and TRBJ2-5; TRBD1 might be the D gene, on 6 matching bases. The better agreement between TRBJ2-7 and the DNA end casts doubt on the J call. The sample taken for sequencing was PBMCs. The DNA is as follows: TGTGCCAGCAGCGTAGACAGGGTAGGCCACGAGCAGTACTTC. Protein translation: CASSVDRVGHEQYF.